Below, 25 T cell receptor beta chains from the same sample are listed, as sequenced in a study of T cell responses to AZD1222 COVID-19 vaccine. The protocol was immunoSEQ multiplex PCR, while the TCRdb copy is restricted to in-frame clones and leaves out a portion. Of 150,000 to 200,000 clones in the sample, approximately 92% were seen once. The sample here was peripheral blood, taken on day 0 of AZD1222 vaccination. These receptor sequences come from an adult in good health.

CDR3 in amino acids: CASSPGVGTGNTIYF. Here the CDR3 DNA reads TGTGCCAGCAGCCCCGGAGTAGGGACTGGAAACACCATATATTTT. The rearrangement links TRBV7-2 to TRBJ1-3; D call uncertain. The CDR3 loop spans 15 amino acids. The germline V gene has CDR1 SGHTA and CDR2 FQGNSA. Trimming stripped 5 bases from V and 2 bases from J, with 13 bases between.

Here the CDR3 DNA reads TGTGCCAGCAGCTTCGGGACTAGCGGTTACGAGCAGTACTTC. This codes for CASSFGTSGYEQYF. The chain has TRBV11-3 and TRBJ2-7, with 11 bases matching TRBD2. The V and J ends lost 3 bases and 4 bases, in that order; junction bases with no gene match: 2. Germline CDR1 is SGHNT and CDR2 is YENEEA. The CDR3 runs 14 residues.

The chain uses TRBV30 and TRBJ1-2; 9 bases agree with TRBD1. Losses at the gene ends were 5 bases for V and 4 bases for J; bases not matched to a gene: 14. The germline V gene has CDR1 GTSNPN and CDR2 SVGIG (reference sequence). CDR3 length: 16 residues. CDR3 sequence: CAWGTRTGDFFYGYTF. The CDR3 nucleotides read TGTGCCTGGGGAACTCGGACAGGGGACTTCTTCTATGGCTACACCTTC.

V usage is TRBV7-2 and J usage is TRBJ2-7, with 7 nucleotides matching TRBD2. CDR3 length: 15 amino acids. The V and J ends lost 7 bases and 2 bases, in that order; junction bases with no gene match: 11. CDR1 is SGHTA, CDR2 FQGNSA, per germline. In DNA, the CDR3 is TGTGCCAGCAACCACGAAGAGGCGGGGGCCTACGAGCAGTACTTC. It is translated as CASNHEEAGAYEQYF.

The chain couples TRBV9 to TRBJ2-3, with D unresolved. Germline CDR1 SGDLS, CDR2 YYNGEE. Trimming cost V 1 base and J 5 bases, with 5 bases left between them. CDR3 length: 12 residues. The CDR3 nucleotides read TGTGCCAGCAGCGTATCTCAAGATACGCAGTATTTT. It is translated as CASSVSQDTQYF.

The gene calls are TRBV5-6 and TRBJ2-1; D remains ambiguous. The germline V and J ends were trimmed by 0 bases and 9 bases, with 4 bases remaining between them. CDR3 length: 11 residues. The germline gives CDR1 SGHDT, CDR2 YYEEEE. CDR3 amino acids: CASSLAPEQFF. The DNA of the CDR3 is TGTGCCAGCAGCTTGGCGCCTGAGCAGTTCTTC.

J is TRBJ2-3 and V is TRBV27, with D hard to call. The CDR3 covers 12 residues. CDR1 is MNHEY and CDR2 is SMNVEV in the germline V gene (reference sequence). V was trimmed by 10 bases and J by 4 bases, leaving 12 bases between them. The CDR3 loop reads CATRQPPDTQYF. CDR3 sequence (DNA): TGTGCCACCCGCCAGCCTCCAGATACGCAGTATTTT.

The V call is TRBV6-5, the J call TRBJ1-4; TRBD1 matches 10 bases. The CDR3 spans 15 residues. Germline-derived CDR1 and CDR2 are MNHEY and SVGAGI. J was trimmed by 7 bases and V by 6 bases; bases with no gene match: 8. This CDR3 is CASRHARDRGEKLFF. In DNA, the CDR3 is TGTGCCAGCAGACACGCCCGGGACAGGGGTGAAAAACTGTTTTTT.

V and J are TRBV20-1 and TRBJ1-4; D is uncertain. Germline loops: CDR1 DFQATT, CDR2 SNEGSKA (reference sequence). Trimming pared 5 bases from V and 6 bases from J, leaving 7 bases between. This CDR3 region has 11 residues. The CDR3 region is CSARPHEKLFF. The CDR3 coding sequence is TGCAGTGCTCGCCCCCATGAAAAACTGTTTTTT.

V gene TRBV5-4 combines with J gene TRBJ2-4; D is undetermined. Germline CDR1 and CDR2: SGHNT and YYREEE (reference sequence). Trimming cost V 0 bases and J 10 bases, with 14 bases left between them. This CDR3 is built from 14 residues. The CDR3: CASSLDQRRPIQYF. The CDR3 DNA sequence: TGTGCCAGCAGCTTGGATCAACGGAGACCTATTCAGTACTTC.

The chain combines TRBV4-1 with TRBJ2-1, with 7 bases aligning to TRBD2. The CDR3 is 15 amino acids. Losses at the gene ends were 2 bases for V and 5 bases for J; bases not matched to a gene: 6. Germline CDR1 is MGHRA and CDR2 is YSYEKL. The CDR3 sequence: CASSQTPLANNEQFF. The CDR3 nucleotides are TGCGCCAGCAGCCAAACTCCACTAGCGAACAATGAGCAGTTCTTC.

The chain couples TRBV5-4 to TRBJ2-7, with 8 positions matching TRBD1. CDR1 and CDR2 from the germline V gene are SGHNT and YYREEE (reference sequence). V dropped 4 bases and J dropped 2; count of bases not matched to a gene: 11. The CDR3 runs 16 residues. For the CDR3, the DNA is TGTGCCAGCAGCAATCCCCGGGACAGGATAACCTACGAGCAGTACTTC. It yields the protein CASSNPRDRITYEQYF.

The chain carries TRBV2 and TRBJ2-7; TRBD2 might be the D (6 bases). The CDR3 totals 14 residues. The V gene lost 3 bases and the J gene lost 2 bases, with 11 bases spanning the gap. CDR1 SNHLY and CDR2 FYNNEI come from the germline V gene. In DNA form, the CDR3 reads TGTGCCAGCAGTGAGAGCGGGCTAACCTACGAGCAGTACTTC. It specifies CASSESGLTYEQYF.

The CDR3 loop reads CAISDGYEQYF. CDR3 DNA sequence: TGTGCCATCAGTGACGGGTACGAGCAGTACTTC. The chain links TRBV10-3 to TRBJ2-7; D is undetermined. Deletions cut 3 bases from V and 4 bases from J, with 4 bases between. Germline V gene lookup returns CDR1 ENHRY and CDR2 SYGVKD. This CDR3 region has 11 residues.

This sequence joins TRBV7-3 and TRBJ1-2, with TRBD1 as a possible D gene (6 bases). The germline V gene encodes CDR1 SGHTA and CDR2 FQGTGA. The CDR3 is 13 residues long. Trimming pared 3 bases from V and 4 bases from J, leaving 9 bases between. CDR3: CASSLDSAYGYTF. The CDR3, as DNA: TGTGCCAGCAGCTTGGACAGTGCCTATGGCTACACCTTC.

In its sample, this clone was seen once. The J gene is TRBJ2-3, the V gene TRBV5-7, with 8 bases lining up with TRBD2. TRBV5-7 is an open reading frame, and its role is uncertain. The V segment lost 0 bases and the J segment 0 bases; nucleotides outside the gene matches: 6. This CDR3 region has 17 residues. The CDR3 coding sequence is TGTGCCAGCAGCTTGGCCGAACGGGGGGGAAGCACAGATACGCAGTATTTT. It yields the protein CASSLAERGGSTDTQYF.

The V and J genes are TRBV10-3 and TRBJ1-1; D unclear. This CDR3 is built from 16 residues. Trimming left V 0 bases short and J 1 base short, with 12 bases between. CDR1 and CDR2 from the germline V gene are ENHRY and SYGVKD. The CDR3 sequence: CAISESYGVGNTEAFF. As DNA, the CDR3 is TGTGCCATCAGTGAGTCGTATGGGGTTGGGAACACTGAAGCTTTCTTT.

This sequence joins TRBV29-1 and TRBJ1-1, with 9 bases identical to TRBD1. V lost 7 bases, J lost 5 bases, and 11 bases stayed unmatched. Germline-derived CDR1 and CDR2 are SQVTM and ANQGSEA. The CDR3 length is 14 residues. This CDR3 is CSGSYRGQGTEAFF. The CDR3 coding sequence is TGCAGCGGATCTTACAGGGGGCAGGGGACTGAAGCTTTCTTT.

The chain combines TRBV6-5 with TRBJ1-6, with D possibly TRBD1 on 6 matching bases. The CDR3 totals 14 residues. CDR1 is MNHEY, CDR2 SVGAGI, per germline. Between the trimmed V and J ends, which lost 6 bases and 8 bases, there was a span of 14 bases. In DNA form, the CDR3 reads TGTGCCAGCAGACTGGGACAAACCTATTCACCCCTCCACTTT. It codes for CASRLGQTYSPLHF.

The chain has TRBV2 and TRBJ1-5, with D possibly being TRBD1 (6 bases). Per germline, CDR1 SNHLY and CDR2 FYNNEI. V lost 1 base, J lost 7 bases, and 14 bases lay in between. This CDR3 spans 15 amino acids. As DNA, the CDR3 is TGTGCCAGCAGTGAAGGATGGTCAGGGGACCAGCCCCAGCATTTT. This gives the protein CASSEGWSGDQPQHF.

The CDR3 loop reads CASGGGPASTDTQYF. As DNA, the CDR3 is TGTGCCAGCGGCGGGGGCCCAGCTAGCACAGATACGCAGTATTTT. The rearrangement joins TRBV7-2 to TRBJ2-3; weak D call: TRBD2 (7 bases). Trimming took off 8 bases at V and 0 bases at J, with 15 bases between the two ends. The CDR3 extends over 15 amino acids. The V gene's germline CDR1 is SGHTA and CDR2 FQGNSA. Variable domain in full (rest from reference TRBV7-2 and TRBJ2-3): GAGVSQSPSNKVTEKGKDVELRCDPISGHTALYWYRQSLGQGLEFLIYFQGNSAPDKSGLPSDRFSAERTGGSVSTLTIQRTQQEDSAVYLCASGGGPASTDTQYFGPGTRLTVL.

The J gene is TRBJ1-1, the V gene TRBV6-5, with 10 bases fitting TRBD1. Per germline, CDR1 MNHEY and CDR2 SVGAGI. V shed 2 bases, J shed 10 bases, and the junction held 4 bases outside the gene matches. The CDR3 length is 13 residues. CDR3 in amino acids: CASSYTGQGGAFF. The CDR3 DNA sequence: TGTGCCAGCAGTTACACCGGACAGGGGGGAGCTTTCTTT.

This rearrangement joins TRBV5-1 to TRBJ2-1; the D gene is possibly TRBD1 (5 bases). Germline CDR1 reads SGHRS; CDR2 reads YFSETQ. This CDR3 has 15 amino acids. V shed 3 bases and J shed 3 bases, with 13 bases lying between them. The CDR3 DNA follows: TGCGCCAGCAGCTCCCTAGGCCAGGGCTACAATGAGCAGTTCTTC. Translating it yields CASSSLGQGYNEQFF.

The chain combines TRBV3-1 (or the pseudogene TRBV3-2) with TRBJ2-4; TRBD2 aligns across 13 bases. The CDR3 runs to 16 residues. The J segment lost 8 bases and the V segment lost 4 bases, leaving 8 bases of the junction unmatched. Germline CDR1 is LGHDT and CDR2 is YNNKEL (reference sequence). The CDR3 DNA reads TGTGCCAGCAGCCTCCGGACTAGCGGGAGCCAGGACATTCAGTACTTC. Translation: CASSLRTSGSQDIQYF.

The rearrangement joins TRBV19 to TRBJ1-3; 7 positions agree with TRBD1. With V trimmed by 3 bases and J by 2 bases, 7 bases remained unmatched. The CDR3 consists of 16 residues. Germline V gives CDR1 LNHDA, CDR2 SQIVND (reference sequence). The CDR3 bases are TGTGCCAGTAGTATCGGGACAGTCTCTGCTGGAAACACCATATATTTT. Translation gives CASSIGTVSAGNTIYF.